Shown below are 11 T cell receptor beta chains from a single sample sequenced in a study of blood T cell repertoires in COVID-19. This table comes from immunoSEQ multiplex PCR, and its TCRdb copy is limited to in-frame clones, with some not included. The sample comprises under 350,000 clones, around nine tenths of which are singletons, and around 4.4% rests with the top ten. Sequenced: peripheral blood. The receptors come from a man aged 35 to 55 with acute or convalescent COVID-19.

This chain uses TRBV7-3 with TRBJ2-2; TRBD1 matches at 9 bases. The CDR3 covers 16 residues. CDR1 is SGHTA, CDR2 FQGTGA, per germline. J was trimmed by 5 bases and V by 2 bases; bases with no gene match: 6. The chain's CDR3 is CASSLEDRGWTGELFF. CDR3 coding DNA: TGTGCCAGCAGCTTAGAGGACAGGGGATGGACCGGGGAGCTGTTTTTT.

This rearrangement joins TRBV4-1 to TRBJ2-1, with 9 bases that match TRBD2. The germline V gene has CDR1 MGHRA and CDR2 YSYEKL. The junction had 8 bases not matched to a gene; V was cut back by 1 base and J by 10 bases. The CDR3 length is 15 residues. The CDR3 region has the DNA TGCGCCAGCAGCCAAGCTTTGGCGCGGGGGGGAGAGCAGTTCTTC. Protein product: CASSQALARGGEQFF.

The V gene is TRBV12-5, the J gene TRBJ2-1; a weak D match, TRBD1 (6 bases). Germline lookup yields CDR1 LGHNT and CDR2 FRNRAP. This CDR3 contains 14 residues. V lost 3 bases and J 5 bases, leaving 11 bases between the germline ends. Here the CDR3 DNA reads TGTGCTAGTGGTTTCCGGGACAATCACAATGAGCAGTTCTTC. Translating gives CASGFRDNHNEQFF.

This rearrangement joins TRBV12-5 to TRBJ2-3, with 9 bases matching TRBD2. There are 17 residues in the CDR3. The V gene end was trimmed by 2 bases and the J gene end by 3 bases; junction bases not matched to a gene: 9. Germline-derived CDR1 and CDR2 are LGHNT and FRNRAP. The CDR3 DNA reads TGTGCTAGTGGTTTGCCTTTAGCGGGGGCTGGGACAGATACGCAGTATTTT. It codes for CASGLPLAGAGTDTQYF.

The chain has TRBV15 and TRBJ1-1; no definite D call. CDR1 is LNHNV and CDR2 is YYDKDF in the germline V gene (reference sequence). The CDR3 covers 14 residues. Trimming cost V 1 base and J 1 base, with 7 bases left between them. The DNA of the CDR3 is TGTGCCACCAGCAGAGTGGAGACGAACACTGAAGCTTTCTTT. Its translation: CATSRVETNTEAFF.

The rearrangement joins TRBV11-2 to TRBJ2-3; D may be TRBD2 (6 bases). The CDR3 sequence is 16 residues long. Germline CDR1 and CDR2: SGHAT and FQNNGV. V lost 2 bases to trimming and J lost 1 base, with 13 bases between them. As DNA, the CDR3 is TGTGCCAGCAGCTTACTCTCCGGGGAGGGCACAGATACGCAGTATTTT. It yields the protein CASSLLSGEGTDTQYF.

In regard to this clone: An end of the junction does not agree with germline; a read error may underlie this. The chain combines TRBV6-4 with TRBJ2-3, with 7 nucleotides matching TRBD2. This CDR3 comprises 13 residues. Germline CDR1 and CDR2: MRHNA and SNTAGT. CDR3 region: CASSPLGGDKQYF. CDR3 DNA: TGTGCCAGCAGTCCCCTGGGGGGGGATAAGCAGTATTTT.

The rearrangement uses TRBV2 and TRBJ1-2; no clear D. Germline V gene data show CDR1 as SNHLY and CDR2 as FYNNEI. Deletions cut 5 bases from V and 1 base from J, with 5 bases between. CDR3 length: 12 residues. CDR3 sequence (DNA): TGTGCCAGCAGTCAGGTTAACTATGGCTACACCTTC. Protein sequence: CASSQVNYGYTF.

This clone was seen more than once but under ten times. The chain is built from TRBV13 and TRBJ2-1; TRBD2 matches 7 bases. The V gene's germline CDR1 is PRHDT and CDR2 FYEKMQ (reference sequence). This CDR3 is 15 amino acids long. The junction had 10 bases not matched to a gene; V was cut back by 3 bases and J by 8 bases. The CDR3: CASSLHAGRNYEQFF. DNA of the CDR3: TGTGCCAGCAGCTTGCATGCCGGGAGGAACTATGAGCAGTTCTTC.

The V call is TRBV6-4, the J call TRBJ1-2, with D unclear. CDR3 length equals 14 residues. Germline V gene sequence: CDR1 MRHNA, CDR2 SNTAGT. Trimming removed 6 bases at V and 4 bases at J, with 15 bases between. CDR3 loop: CASSPGPRGYGYTF. The CDR3 nucleotides are TGTGCCAGCAGCCCTGGACCTCGGGGCTATGGCTACACCTTC.

This chain links TRBV5-1 with TRBJ2-7; tentative D call: TRBD1 (5 bases). V was pared by 0 bases and J by 2 bases, with 9 bases between. Germline CDR1 and CDR2: SGHRS and YFSETQ. The CDR3 is made up of 14 amino acids. CDR3: CASSLEGPPYEQYF. Here the CDR3 DNA reads TGCGCCAGCAGCTTGGAGGGGCCTCCCTACGAGCAGTACTTC.